A single count supports the clone carrying this T cell receptor beta chain. Antigen unknown. Repertoires were generated with immunoSEQ multiplex PCR, while TCRdb's copy carries only in-frame clones and drops some. The sample lists roughly 100,000 clones, around three quarters seen once, with 17% in the top ten. The CDR3 consists of 16 residues. Germline CDR1 is LGHNT and CDR2 is FRNRAP. Trimming removed 5 bases from V and 2 bases from J; junction bases left unmatched: 7. This sample was taken from a study of Ad26.COV2.S vaccination and SARS-CoV-2 variants. Study-level findings and limits: Vaccinees reportedly had broad spike-specific CD8+ and CD4+ T cell responses. The placebo group had lower spike-specific TCR breadth than the vaccine recipients did.

This chain connects TRBV12-5 to TRBJ1-3, with 9 nucleotides matching TRBD1. The receptor was isolated from a human donor who had recovered from COVID-19. Sample: peripheral blood, taken after recovery from COVID-19. The CDR3 bases are TGTGCTAGTGGTCTCTCCACAGGGGGCGCTGGAAACACCATATATTTT. Its translation: CASGLSTGGAGNTIYF. The complete variable domain, with remaining parts taken from reference TRBV12-5 and TRBJ1-3, reads DARVTQTPRHKVTEMGQEVTMRCQPILGHNTVFWYRQTMMQGLELLAYFRNRAPLDDSGMPKDRFSAEMPDATLATLKIQPSEPRDSAVYFCASGLSTGGAGNTIYFGEGSWLTVV.